The 16 T cell receptor beta chains reported below all come from one sample, sequenced in a study of blood T cells in healthy people across ages. PCR was performed a second time for about 7 to 12 cycles using a sample-barcoded 5' primer and a J-beta primer mix. MiXCR, applied by TCRdb to the 5' RACE reads, yields one record per CDR3 protein. The profile shows hundreds of thousands of distinct CDR3 sequences, more than 45% of them singletons. The sample consisted of blood. These receptors were obtained from a woman at least 80 years old in good health.

V usage is TRBV7-2 and J usage is TRBJ2-1; D not certain. The germline V gene encodes CDR1 SGHTA and CDR2 FQGNSA. V lost 3 bases to trimming and J lost 0 bases, with 9 bases between them. The CDR3 consists of 15 residues. This CDR3 is CASSFKSRSYNEQFF. The DNA of the CDR3 is TGTGCCAGCAGCTTCAAGTCGCGCTCCTACAATGAGCAGTTCTTC.

Remarks on this clonotype: This could be a read error, since a much larger clone is one nucleotide away. This rearrangement joins TRBV20-1 to TRBJ2-1, with TRBD1 identical over 7 bases. Germline V gives CDR1 DFQATT, CDR2 SNEGSKA (reference sequence). The CDR3 runs to 14 residues. V shed 4 bases, J shed 0 bases, and the junction held 3 bases outside the gene matches. In DNA, the CDR3 is TGCAGTGCTATGGGACAGAGCTCCTACAATGAGCAGTTCTTC. This encodes CSAMGQSSYNEQFF.

On this clonotype itself: A much larger clone is a single base away; this may be a read error. The J gene is TRBJ2-1, the V gene TRBV6-6; 12 nucleotides agree with TRBD1. V shed 5 bases and J 9 bases; nucleotides not matched to a gene: 5. The CDR3 is 14 residues long. Germline lookup yields CDR1 MNHNY and CDR2 SVGAGI (reference sequence). The CDR3 here is CASSDRDRGPEQFF. In DNA, the CDR3 is TGTGCCAGCAGTGACCGGGACAGGGGGCCTGAGCAGTTCTTC.

This clonotype was recorded a few times. This rearrangement joins TRBV11-2 to TRBJ2-1; 11 bases align to TRBD2. This CDR3 contains 14 residues. The germline gives CDR1 SGHAT, CDR2 FQNNGV. Trimming cost V 7 bases and J 10 bases; bases outside gene matches: 9. As DNA, the CDR3 is TGTGCCAGCAATATCCTAGCGGGGGGTCTGGAGCAGTTCTTC. As protein: CASNILAGGLEQFF.

This clonotype was observed many times. The V call is TRBV6-5, the J call TRBJ1-2; possibly TRBD1 for D (6 bases). V lost 2 bases to trimming and J lost 4 bases, with 11 bases between them. CDR3 length: 14 amino acids. Germline CDR1 is MNHEY and CDR2 is SVGAGI. The CDR3 is CASSYGGEGYGYTF. In DNA form, the CDR3 reads TGTGCCAGCAGTTACGGGGGCGAGGGCTATGGCTACACCTTC.

A note on this clonotype: A much larger clone sits a single nucleotide away, making a read error possible. This chain uses TRBV2 with TRBJ1-1; 9 nucleotides agree with TRBD1. Per the germline V gene, CDR1 is SNHLY and CDR2 is FYNNEI. The CDR3 length is 14 residues. The CDR3 region is CASSLQGANTDAFF. The CDR3 DNA sequence: TGTGCCAGCAGTTTACAGGGGGCTAACACTGATGCTTTCTTT.

The rearrangement links TRBV29-1 to TRBJ2-6, with D unclear. CDR3 length: 13 amino acids. Trimming left V 6 bases short and J 0 bases short, with 6 bases between. The germline V gene encodes CDR1 SQVTM and CDR2 ANQGSEA. The CDR3 here is CSVGNSGANVLTF. The CDR3 coding sequence is TGCAGCGTCGGAAACTCTGGGGCCAACGTCCTGACTTTC. The entire variable domain, with the rest obtained from reference TRBV29-1 and TRBJ2-6, is as follows: SAVISQKPSRDICQRGTSLTIQCQVDSQVTMMFWYRQQPGQSLTLIATANQGSEATYESGFVIDKFPISRPNLTFSTLTVSNMSPEDSSIYLCSVGNSGANVLTFGAGSRLTVL.

The rearrangement links TRBV7-8 to TRBJ1-2; maybe TRBD1 (5 bases). The CDR3 has 15 amino acids. Deletions cut 5 bases from V and 3 bases from J, with 16 bases between. Germline V gene lookup returns CDR1 SGHVS and CDR2 FQNEAQ. The CDR3 DNA reads as TGTGCCAGCAGCCCCCCCGGGGGTAGGGACTATGGCTACACCTTC. Protein: CASSPPGGRDYGYTF.

J is TRBJ2-5 and V is TRBV7-2, with 11 nucleotides matching TRBD2. The V segment lost 3 bases and the J segment 4 bases; nucleotides outside the gene matches: 10. This CDR3 region has 17 residues. CDR1 is SGHTA and CDR2 is FQGNSA in the germline V gene. The CDR3 loop is CASSFRSSGRFRETQYF. The CDR3 DNA sequence: TGTGCCAGCAGCTTTAGGTCTAGCGGGAGGTTCAGAGAGACCCAGTACTTC.

This clonotype was counted many times. V usage is TRBV20-1 and J usage is TRBJ2-5; D remains ambiguous. Germline loops: CDR1 DFQATT, CDR2 SNEGSKA (reference sequence). Deletions cut 3 bases from V and 5 bases from J, with 7 bases between. The CDR3 is 11 residues long. The CDR3 region is CSASGTETQYF. CDR3 nucleotide sequence: TGCAGTGCTAGTGGAACGGAGACCCAGTACTTC.

To note about this clonotype: This may be a read error: a much more frequent sequence differs by one nucleotide. The chain links TRBV20-1 to TRBJ1-1, with D maybe TRBD1 (6 bases). Per germline, CDR1 DFQATT and CDR2 SNEGSKA (reference sequence). Between the trimmed V and J ends, which lost 4 bases and 3 bases, there was a span of 9 bases. The CDR3 runs 12 residues. CDR3 amino acids: CSATEGDTEAFF. The CDR3 DNA is TGCAGTGCTACAGAGGGGGACACTGAAGCTTTCTTT.

This clonotype was seen many times. The chain uses TRBV5-1 and TRBJ2-1, with 7 nucleotides matching TRBD2. Germline CDR1 reads SGHRS; CDR2 reads YFSETQ. The CDR3 is 17 residues long. The V gene end was trimmed by 4 bases and the J gene end by 0 bases; junction bases not matched to a gene: 10. The CDR3, as DNA: TGCGCCAGCAGCACCCCTCAGCTAGCGGACTCCTACAATGAGCAGTTCTTC. This gives the protein CASSTPQLADSYNEQFF.

This clonotype was found many times. The chain has TRBV29-1 and TRBJ2-5; weak D call: TRBD1 (5 bases). CDR1 is SQVTM and CDR2 is ANQGSEA in the germline V gene. The V and J ends lost 2 bases and 5 bases respectively, with 12 bases between them. CDR3 length equals 13 residues. CDR3 protein: CSVERRQGETQYF. The CDR3 DNA reads TGCAGCGTTGAAAGGCGGCAGGGTGAGACCCAGTACTTC.

As DNA, the CDR3 is TGTGCCAGCTCACCACCAAGTAACTATGGCTACACCTTC. Translation gives CASSPPSNYGYTF. This chain joins TRBV18 and TRBJ1-2; D remains unclear. V was cut by 0 bases and J by 1 base, with 3 bases left in between. The CDR3 is 13 residues long. In germline, CDR1 is KGHSH, CDR2 LQKENI.

This clonotype has ten or more counts. V gene TRBV4-3 combines with J gene TRBJ2-1; D might be TRBD2 (5 bases). V dropped 0 bases and J dropped 1 base, with 10 bases sitting between them. The CDR3 is 16 residues long. The germline CDR1 and CDR2 sequences are LGHNA and YSLEER. CDR3 amino acids: CASSQEGSGSYNEQFF. The CDR3 DNA sequence: TGCGCCAGCAGCCAAGAAGGGAGCGGTTCCTACAATGAGCAGTTCTTC.

This clonotype was recorded once. The gene calls are TRBV21-1 and TRBJ1-6. TRBV21-1 is tagged as a pseudogene. The CDR3 runs 12 residues. The CDR3 DNA reads TGTGCCAGCAGGCCGGAGGGATCACCCCTCCACTTT. Its translation is CASRPEGSPLHF.